This T cell receptor beta chain comes out of a study of T cell repertoires in cytomegalovirus infection. For the study at large: It can be stated that public TCR beta signatures indicated CMV infection as well as a matching HLA type. Study observations and caveats: Cumulative public TCR beta family frequency identified CMV carriers with the relevant HLA. There were HLA-C-restricted CMV-specific TCR beta clonotypes dominating the ex vivo response.

TCRdb processed the reads anew with MiXCR; each CDR3 protein has one entry. The data hold around 330,000 distinct CDR3 sequences, with 17% observed a single time. Ten or more counts support this clonotype. Its antigen is undetermined. The germline V gene has CDR1 SGHAT and CDR2 FQNNGV. V lost 3 bases and J lost 6, with 9 bases in between. This CDR3 has 13 amino acids. This TCR was sampled from a human donor in good health (CMV status not recorded). Some clones in this sample may be carry-over from other donors' samples. The rearrangement links TRBV11-2 to TRBJ1-5; the D is unclear. What was sequenced was PBMCs. The chain's CDR3 is CASSFGPGQPQHF. In DNA, the CDR3 is TGTGCCAGCAGCTTTGGTCCGGGTCAGCCCCAGCATTTT.